This record looks at one T cell receptor (beta chain) sequence and its context. Its target is not known. With 5 bases clipped from V and 1 base from J, the junction kept 11 bases outside the gene matches. This CDR3 has 16 amino acids. Germline V gene data show CDR1 as SGHTA and CDR2 as FQGTGA. The record originates from a study of cytomegalovirus exposure and HLA in healthy donors. Study-wide context: Roughly 180 million T cells yielded under 130 million unique TCR beta sequences in earlier analysis.

The PCR was carried out with 60 Vbeta primers and 13 Jbeta primers. TCRdb's table, derived via immunoSEQ multiplex PCR, lists solely in-frame clones and lacks some. This listing includes about 48,000 clones. General observations from the study: With further analysis later on, most CMV-associated TCR beta chains appeared HLA-restricted.

The specimen was PBMCs. The chain links TRBV7-3 to TRBJ2-7, with 7 bases that match TRBD1. This sequence was found in a male donor in good health and CMV-seropositive. The CDR3 region is CASSPQPTGISYEQYF. The CDR3 DNA reads as TGTGCCAGCAGCCCACAACCGACAGGGATTTCCTACGAGCAGTACTTC.